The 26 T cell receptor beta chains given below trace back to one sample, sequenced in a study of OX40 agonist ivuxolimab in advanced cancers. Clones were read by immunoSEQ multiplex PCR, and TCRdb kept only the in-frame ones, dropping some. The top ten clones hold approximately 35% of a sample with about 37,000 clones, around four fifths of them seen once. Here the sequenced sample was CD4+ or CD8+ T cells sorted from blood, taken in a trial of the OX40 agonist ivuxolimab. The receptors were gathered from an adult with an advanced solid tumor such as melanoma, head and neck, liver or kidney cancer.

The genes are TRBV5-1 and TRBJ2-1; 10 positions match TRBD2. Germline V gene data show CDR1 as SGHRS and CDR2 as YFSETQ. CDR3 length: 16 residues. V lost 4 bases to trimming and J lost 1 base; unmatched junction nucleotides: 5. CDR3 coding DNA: TGCGCCAGCAGCCGCCTAGCGGGAGTATCCTACAATGAGCAGTTCTTC. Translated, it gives CASSRLAGVSYNEQFF.

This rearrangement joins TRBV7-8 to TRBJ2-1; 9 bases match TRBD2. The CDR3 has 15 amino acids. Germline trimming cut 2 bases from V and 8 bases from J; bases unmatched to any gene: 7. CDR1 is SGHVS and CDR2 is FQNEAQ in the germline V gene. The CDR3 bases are TGTGCCAGCAGCTTATGGGGTAGCGGGAGTGATGAGCAGTTCTTC. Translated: CASSLWGSGSDEQFF.

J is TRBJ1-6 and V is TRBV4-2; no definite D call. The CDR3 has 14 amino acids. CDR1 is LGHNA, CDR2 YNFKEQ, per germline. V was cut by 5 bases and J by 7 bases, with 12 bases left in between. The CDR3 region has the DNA TGTGCCAGCAGCTCTCGAACGGAGAATTCACCCCTCCACTTT. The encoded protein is CASSSRTENSPLHF.

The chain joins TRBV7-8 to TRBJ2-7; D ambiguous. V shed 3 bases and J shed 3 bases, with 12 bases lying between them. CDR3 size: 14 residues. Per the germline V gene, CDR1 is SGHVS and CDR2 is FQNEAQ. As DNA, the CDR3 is TGTGCCAGCAGCTTTAGGTCCTCTAGCTACGAGCAGTACTTC. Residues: CASSFRSSSYEQYF. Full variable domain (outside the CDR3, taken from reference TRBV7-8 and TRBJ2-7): GAGVSQSPRYKVAKRGQDVALRCDPISGHVSLFWYQQALGQGPEFLTYFQNEAQLDKSGLPSDRFFAERPEGSVSTLKIQRTQQEDSAVYLCASSFRSSSYEQYFGPGTRLTVT.

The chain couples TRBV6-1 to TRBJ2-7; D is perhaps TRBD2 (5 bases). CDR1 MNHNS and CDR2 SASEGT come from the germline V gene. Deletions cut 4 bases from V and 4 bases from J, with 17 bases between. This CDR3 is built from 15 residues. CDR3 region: CASSGGPLAWYEQYF. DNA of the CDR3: TGTGCCAGCAGTGGGGGTCCTTTAGCGTGGTACGAGCAGTACTTC.

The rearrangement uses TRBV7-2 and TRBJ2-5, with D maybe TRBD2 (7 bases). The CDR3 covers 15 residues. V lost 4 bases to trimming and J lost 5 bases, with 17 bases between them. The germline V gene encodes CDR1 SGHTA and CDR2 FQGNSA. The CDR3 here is CASSYEAGARETQYF. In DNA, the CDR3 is TGTGCCAGCAGCTACGAGGCGGGGGCACGTGAGACCCAGTACTTC.

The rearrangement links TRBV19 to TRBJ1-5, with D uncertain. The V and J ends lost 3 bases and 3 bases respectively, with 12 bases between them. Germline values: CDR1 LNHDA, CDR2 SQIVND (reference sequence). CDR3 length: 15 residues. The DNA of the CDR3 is TGTGCCAGTAGTATTGAAGGGCTGAACAATCAGCCCCAGCATTTT. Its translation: CASSIEGLNNQPQHF.

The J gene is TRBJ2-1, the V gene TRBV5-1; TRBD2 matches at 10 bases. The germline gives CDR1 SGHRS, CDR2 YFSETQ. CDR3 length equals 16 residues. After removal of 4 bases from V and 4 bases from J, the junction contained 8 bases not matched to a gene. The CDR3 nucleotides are TGCGCCAGCAGCCCCGGGACTAGCGTCAAGTACAATGAGCAGTTCTTC. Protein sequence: CASSPGTSVKYNEQFF.

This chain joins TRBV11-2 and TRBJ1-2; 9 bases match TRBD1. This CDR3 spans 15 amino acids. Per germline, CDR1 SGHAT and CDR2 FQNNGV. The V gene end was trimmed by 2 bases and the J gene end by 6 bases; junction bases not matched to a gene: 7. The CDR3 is CASSLSGQGSNGYTF. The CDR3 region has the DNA TGTGCCAGCAGCTTATCGGGACAGGGTTCTAATGGCTACACCTTC.

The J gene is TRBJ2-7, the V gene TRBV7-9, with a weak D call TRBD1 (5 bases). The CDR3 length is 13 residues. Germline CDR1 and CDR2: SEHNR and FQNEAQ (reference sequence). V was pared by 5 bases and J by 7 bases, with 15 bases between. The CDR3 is CASSGAWSLEQYF. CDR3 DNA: TGTGCCAGCAGCGGGGCCTGGAGTCTTGAGCAGTACTTC.

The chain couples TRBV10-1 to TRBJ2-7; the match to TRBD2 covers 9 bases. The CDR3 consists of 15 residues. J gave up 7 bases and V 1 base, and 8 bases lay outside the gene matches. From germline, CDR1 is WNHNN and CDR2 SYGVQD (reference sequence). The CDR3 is CASSELAGGPGEQYF. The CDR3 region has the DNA TGCGCCAGCAGTGAGTTGGCGGGAGGGCCGGGAGAGCAGTACTTC.

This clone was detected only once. The CDR3 coding sequence is TGTGCCAGCAGCTTAGTTCGCAGGGGGATTGATACGCAGTATTTT. Translation gives CASSLVRRGIDTQYF. The V and J genes are TRBV7-8 and TRBJ2-3, with 7 bases identical to TRBD1. V lost 1 base and J lost 6; bases outside the gene matches: 7. CDR3 length: 15 residues. Germline V gene lookup returns CDR1 SGHVS and CDR2 FQNEAQ.

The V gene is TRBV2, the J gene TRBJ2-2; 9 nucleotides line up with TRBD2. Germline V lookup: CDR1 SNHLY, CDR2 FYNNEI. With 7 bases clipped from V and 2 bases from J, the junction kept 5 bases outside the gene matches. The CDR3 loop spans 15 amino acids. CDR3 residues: CASKLTSGNTGELFF. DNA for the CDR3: TGTGCCAGCAAGCTGACTAGCGGAAACACCGGGGAGCTGTTTTTT.

The CDR3 DNA sequence: TGTGCCAGCAGTTTAGCGGGGGACCTAAATGAGCAGTTCTTC. This sequence encodes CASSLAGDLNEQFF. The chain combines TRBV2 with TRBJ2-1; 9 bases are shared with TRBD2. CDR1 and CDR2 (germline): SNHLY, FYNNEI. This CDR3 spans 14 amino acids. V lost 5 bases, J lost 7 bases, and 6 bases stayed unmatched.

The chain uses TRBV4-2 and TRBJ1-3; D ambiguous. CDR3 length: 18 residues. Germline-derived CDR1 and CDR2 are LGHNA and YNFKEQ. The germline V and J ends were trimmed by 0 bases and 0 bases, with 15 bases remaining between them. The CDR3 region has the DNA TGTGCCAGCAGCCAAGATCGATCAGGAACCCCCTCTGGAAACACCATATATTTT. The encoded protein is CASSQDRSGTPSGNTIYF.

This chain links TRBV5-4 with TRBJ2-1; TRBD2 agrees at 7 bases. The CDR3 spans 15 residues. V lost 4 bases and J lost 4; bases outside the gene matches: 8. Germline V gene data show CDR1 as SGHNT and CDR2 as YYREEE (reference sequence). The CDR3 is CASSPGSGGYNEQFF. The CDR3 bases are TGTGCCAGCAGCCCAGGGTCGGGGGGATACAATGAGCAGTTCTTC.

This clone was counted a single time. This chain's CDR3 is CASSPGTGEDEQFF. DNA for the CDR3: TGTGCCAGCAGTCCCGGGACAGGGGAGGATGAGCAGTTCTTC. This sequence joins TRBV28 and TRBJ2-1, with 10 bases aligning to TRBD1. Trimming took 5 bases from V and 8 from J; bases not matched to a gene: 6. In germline, CDR1 is MDHEN, CDR2 SYDVKM. The length of the CDR3 is 14 residues.

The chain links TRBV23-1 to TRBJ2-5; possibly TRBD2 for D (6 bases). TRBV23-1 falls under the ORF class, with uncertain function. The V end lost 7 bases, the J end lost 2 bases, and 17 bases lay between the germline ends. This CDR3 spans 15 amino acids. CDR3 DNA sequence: TGCGCCAGCACCGCGGGGCGACTAGTACAAGAGACCCAGTACTTC. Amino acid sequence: CASTAGRLVQETQYF.

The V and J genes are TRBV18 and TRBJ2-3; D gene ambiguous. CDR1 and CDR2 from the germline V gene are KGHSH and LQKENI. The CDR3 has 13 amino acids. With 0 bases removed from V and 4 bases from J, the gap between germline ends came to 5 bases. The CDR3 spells CASSPPEADTQYF. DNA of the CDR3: TGTGCCAGCTCACCACCCGAGGCAGATACGCAGTATTTT.

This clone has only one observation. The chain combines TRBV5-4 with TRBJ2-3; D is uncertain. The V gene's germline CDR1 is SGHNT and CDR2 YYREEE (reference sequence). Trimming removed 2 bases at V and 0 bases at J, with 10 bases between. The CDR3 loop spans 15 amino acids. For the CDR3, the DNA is TGTGCCAGCAGCTTAGAGCTGACGAGCACAGATACGCAGTATTTT. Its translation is CASSLELTSTDTQYF.

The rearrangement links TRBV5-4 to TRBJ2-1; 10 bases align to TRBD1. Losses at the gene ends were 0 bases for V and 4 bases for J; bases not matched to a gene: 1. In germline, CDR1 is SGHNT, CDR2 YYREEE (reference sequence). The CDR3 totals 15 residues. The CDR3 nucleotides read TGTGCCAGCAGCTTGGCGGGACAGGGGTACAATGAGCAGTTCTTC. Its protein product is CASSLAGQGYNEQFF.

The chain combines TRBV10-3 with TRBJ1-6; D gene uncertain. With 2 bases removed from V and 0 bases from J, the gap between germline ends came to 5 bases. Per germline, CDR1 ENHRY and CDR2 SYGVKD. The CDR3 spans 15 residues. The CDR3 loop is CAISEESSYNSPLHF. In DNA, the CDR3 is TGTGCCATCAGTGAGGAGAGCTCCTATAATTCACCCCTCCACTTT.

The DNA for the CDR3 is TGTGCCAGCATTCATCCGGAGGCGGGTACTTACGAGCAGTACTTC. Translation: CASIHPEAGTYEQYF. The genes are TRBV21-1 and TRBJ2-7; the table's D call TRBD2 went unverified against the DNA. TRBV21-1 is flagged as a pseudogene. CDR3 length: 15 amino acids.

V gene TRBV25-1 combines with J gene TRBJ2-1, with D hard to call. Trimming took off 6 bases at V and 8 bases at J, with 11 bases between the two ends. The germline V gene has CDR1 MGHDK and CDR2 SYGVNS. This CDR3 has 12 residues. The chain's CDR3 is CASRDMSDEQFF. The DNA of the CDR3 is TGTGCCAGCAGGGATATGAGCGATGAGCAGTTCTTC.

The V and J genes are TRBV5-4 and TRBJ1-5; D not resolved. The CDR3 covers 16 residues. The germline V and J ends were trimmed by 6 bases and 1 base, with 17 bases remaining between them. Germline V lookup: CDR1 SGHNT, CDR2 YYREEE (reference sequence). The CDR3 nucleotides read TGTGCCAGCAACATTAGGGTGGGAGGGAGCAATCAGCCCCAGCATTTT. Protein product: CASNIRVGGSNQPQHF.

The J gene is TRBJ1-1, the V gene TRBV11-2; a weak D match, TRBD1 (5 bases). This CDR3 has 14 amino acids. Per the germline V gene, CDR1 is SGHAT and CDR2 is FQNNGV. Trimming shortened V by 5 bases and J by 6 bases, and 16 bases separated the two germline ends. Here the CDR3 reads CASSLRTGDPEAFF. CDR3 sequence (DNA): TGTGCCAGCAGCCTTCGGACGGGGGACCCTGAAGCTTTCTTT.